This T cell receptor (beta chain) emerged from a study of tumor-infiltrating lymphocytes in primary liver carcinoma. Study at large: The patients, men and women alike, were aged 30 to 69 years.

Germline V gene data show CDR1 as ENHRY and CDR2 as SYGVKD. CDR3 size: 14 residues. Between about 19 and 34 mg of unsorted bulk tissue served as the source from which RNA and DNA were co-extracted. For this clonotype: An end of the junction differs from the germline gene, which may be a read error.

The template, around 540 ng total RNA, yielded TCR beta cDNA made with a constant-region primer. What produced the TCR beta libraries was three nested multiplex PCR rounds using slightly modified ARM-PCR. Use of TRBV1-TRBV30 forward primers with a C-beta reverse primer characterized the first two PCR rounds, which lasted around 9 cycles each. TCRdb reanalysed the multiplex PCR reads using MiXCR and keeps one entry per CDR3 protein. The sample has 75,000 to 80,000 distinct CDR3 sequences, approximately 70% seen once. The chain carries TRBV10-3 and TRBJ2-7; 8 bases align to TRBD2. The sequence came from a middle-aged man with primary liver carcinoma and hepatitis B virus infection. Sample: tumor-adjacent normal liver tissue. CDR3 DNA: TGTGCCATGAGTGCCCAGCGGGAGATATACGAGCAGTACTTC. Its translation is CAMSAQREIYEQYF.